The following is a T cell receptor beta chain sequence with its context. Other DNA sequences within the sample encode an identical CDR3. The method was immunoSEQ multiplex PCR; TCRdb's version includes in-frame clones alone and lacks a portion of them. Of more than 2 million clones in the sample, about 95% are singletons; the top ten hold roughly 1%. The data stem from a study of shared clonotypes between healthy human individuals. V dropped 2 bases and J dropped 0 bases, with 5 bases sitting between them. Germline V gene sequence: CDR1 SGHDT, CDR2 YYEEEE. This CDR3 has 13 residues. The naive CD8 fraction comprised CD45RO-negative cells positively selected for CCR7 and excluded terminally differentiated effector memory CD45RA+ cells.

This sequence was found in a man younger than 30 in good health. The rearrangement uses TRBV5-6 and TRBJ1-1; no clear D gene. Sequenced input: naive CD8+ T cells sorted from blood. CDR3 in DNA: TGTGCCAGCAGCTTTCTCATGAACACTGAAGCTTTCTTT. Translation gives CASSFLMNTEAFF.